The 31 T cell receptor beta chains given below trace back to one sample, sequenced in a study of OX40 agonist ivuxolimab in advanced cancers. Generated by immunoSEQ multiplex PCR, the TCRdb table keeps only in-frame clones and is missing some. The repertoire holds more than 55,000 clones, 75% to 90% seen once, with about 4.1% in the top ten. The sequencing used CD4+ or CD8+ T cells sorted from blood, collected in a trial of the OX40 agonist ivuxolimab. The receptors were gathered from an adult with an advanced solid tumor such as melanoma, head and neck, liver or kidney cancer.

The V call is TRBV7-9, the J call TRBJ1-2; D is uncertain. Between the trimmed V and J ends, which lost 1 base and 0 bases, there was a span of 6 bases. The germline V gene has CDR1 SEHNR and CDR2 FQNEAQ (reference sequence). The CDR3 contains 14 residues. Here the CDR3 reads CASSLDGTNYGYTF. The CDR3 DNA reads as TGTGCCAGCAGCTTAGACGGAACTAACTATGGCTACACCTTC.

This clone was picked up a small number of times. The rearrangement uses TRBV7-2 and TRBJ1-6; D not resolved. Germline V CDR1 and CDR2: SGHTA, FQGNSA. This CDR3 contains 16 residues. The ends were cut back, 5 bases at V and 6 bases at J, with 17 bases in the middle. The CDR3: CASSALGFTGNSPLHF. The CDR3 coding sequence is TGTGCCAGCAGCGCCTTGGGGTTTACGGGTAATTCACCCCTCCACTTT.

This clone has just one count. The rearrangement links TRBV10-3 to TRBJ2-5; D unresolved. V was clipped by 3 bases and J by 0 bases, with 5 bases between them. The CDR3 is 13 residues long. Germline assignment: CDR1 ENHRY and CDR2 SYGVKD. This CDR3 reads CAISDQNQETQYF. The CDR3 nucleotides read TGTGCCATCAGTGACCAAAACCAAGAGACCCAGTACTTC.

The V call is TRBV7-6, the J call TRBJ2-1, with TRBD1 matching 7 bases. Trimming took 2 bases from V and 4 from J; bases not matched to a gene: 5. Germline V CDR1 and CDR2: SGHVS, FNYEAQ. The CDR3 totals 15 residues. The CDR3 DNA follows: TGTGCCAGCAGCTTAAGGACAGGCTCTTACAATGAGCAGTTCTTC. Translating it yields CASSLRTGSYNEQFF.

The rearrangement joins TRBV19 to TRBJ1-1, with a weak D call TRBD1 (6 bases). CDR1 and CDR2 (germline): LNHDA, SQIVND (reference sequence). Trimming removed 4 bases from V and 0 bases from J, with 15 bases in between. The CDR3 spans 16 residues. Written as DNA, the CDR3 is TGTGCCAGTAGTACCCCGCGGGGGGCCATGAACACTGAAGCTTTCTTT. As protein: CASSTPRGAMNTEAFF.

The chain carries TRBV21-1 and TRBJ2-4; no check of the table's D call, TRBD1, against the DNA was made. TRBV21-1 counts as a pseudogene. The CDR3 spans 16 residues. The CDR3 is CASSKGDRGPKNIQYF. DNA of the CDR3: TGTGCCAGCAGCAAGGGGGACAGGGGGCCCAAAAACATTCAGTACTTC.

The CDR3 DNA reads TGTGCCAGCAGCTTAAATGGGCAGGGAAGCACAGATACGCAGTATTTT. It specifies CASSLNGQGSTDTQYF. The V call is TRBV7-2, the J call TRBJ2-3; D is perhaps TRBD1 (5 bases). Germline CDR1 reads SGHTA; CDR2 reads FQGNSA. The CDR3 covers 16 residues. V was pared by 2 bases and J by 0 bases, with 12 bases between.

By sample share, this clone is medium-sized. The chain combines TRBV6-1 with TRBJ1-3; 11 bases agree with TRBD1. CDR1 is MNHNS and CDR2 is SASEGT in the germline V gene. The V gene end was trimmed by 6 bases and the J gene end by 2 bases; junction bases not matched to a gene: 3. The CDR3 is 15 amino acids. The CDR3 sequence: CASRVGQGAGNTIYF. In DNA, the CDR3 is TGTGCCAGCAGGGTGGGACAGGGGGCTGGAAACACCATATATTTT.

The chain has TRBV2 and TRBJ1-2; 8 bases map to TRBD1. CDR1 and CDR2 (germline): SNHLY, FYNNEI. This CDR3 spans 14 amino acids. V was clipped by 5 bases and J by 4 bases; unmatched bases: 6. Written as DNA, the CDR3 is TGTGCCAGCAGTCAGGGGGCCTCTTTCTATGGCTACACCTTC. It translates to CASSQGASFYGYTF.

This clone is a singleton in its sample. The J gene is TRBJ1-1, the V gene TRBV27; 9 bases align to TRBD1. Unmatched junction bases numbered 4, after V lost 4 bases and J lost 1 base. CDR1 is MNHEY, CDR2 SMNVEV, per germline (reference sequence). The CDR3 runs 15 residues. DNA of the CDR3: TGTGCCAGCAGTTCACAGGGGGCCGGGAACACTGAAGCTTTCTTT. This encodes CASSSQGAGNTEAFF.

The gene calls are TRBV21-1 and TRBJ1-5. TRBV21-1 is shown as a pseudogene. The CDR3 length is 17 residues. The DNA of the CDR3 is TGTGCCAGCAGCAAAGGTGGTGACGCAGTTAGCAATCAGCCCCAGCATTTT. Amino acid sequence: CASSKGGDAVSNQPQHF.

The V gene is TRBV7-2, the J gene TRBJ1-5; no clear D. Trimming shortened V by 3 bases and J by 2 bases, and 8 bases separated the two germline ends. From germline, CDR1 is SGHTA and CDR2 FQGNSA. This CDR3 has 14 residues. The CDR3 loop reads CASSFRDGNQPQHF. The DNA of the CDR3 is TGTGCCAGCAGCTTCAGAGACGGCAATCAGCCCCAGCATTTT. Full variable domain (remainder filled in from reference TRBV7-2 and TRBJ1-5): GAGVSQSPSNKVTEKGKDVELRCDPISGHTALYWYRQSLGQGLEFLIYFQGNSAPDKSGLPSDRFSAERTGGSVSTLTIQRTQQEDSAVYLCASSFRDGNQPQHFGDGTRLSIL.

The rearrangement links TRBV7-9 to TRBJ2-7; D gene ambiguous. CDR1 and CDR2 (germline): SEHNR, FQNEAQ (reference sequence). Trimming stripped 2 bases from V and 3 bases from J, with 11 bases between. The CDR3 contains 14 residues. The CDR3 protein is CASSLISTDYEQYF. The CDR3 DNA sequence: TGTGCCAGCAGCTTAATAAGTACTGACTACGAGCAGTACTTC.

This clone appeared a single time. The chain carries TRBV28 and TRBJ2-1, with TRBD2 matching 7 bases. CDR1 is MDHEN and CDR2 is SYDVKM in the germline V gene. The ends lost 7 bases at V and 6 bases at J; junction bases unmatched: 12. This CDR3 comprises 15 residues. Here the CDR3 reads CASNSEAGAPNEQFF. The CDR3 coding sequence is TGTGCCAGCAACAGCGAGGCGGGAGCTCCCAATGAGCAGTTCTTC. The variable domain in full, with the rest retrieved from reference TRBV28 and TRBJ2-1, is DVKVTQSSRYLVKRTGEKVFLECVQDMDHENMFWYRQDPGLGLRLIYFSYDVKMKEKGDIPEGYSVSREKKERFSLILESASTNQTSMYLCASNSEAGAPNEQFFGPGTRLTVL.

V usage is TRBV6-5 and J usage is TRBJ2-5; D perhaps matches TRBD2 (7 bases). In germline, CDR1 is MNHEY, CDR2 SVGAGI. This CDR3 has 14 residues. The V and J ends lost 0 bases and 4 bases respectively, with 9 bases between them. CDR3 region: CASSYSRGAETQYF. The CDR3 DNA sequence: TGTGCCAGCAGTTACTCTCGGGGGGCAGAGACCCAGTACTTC.

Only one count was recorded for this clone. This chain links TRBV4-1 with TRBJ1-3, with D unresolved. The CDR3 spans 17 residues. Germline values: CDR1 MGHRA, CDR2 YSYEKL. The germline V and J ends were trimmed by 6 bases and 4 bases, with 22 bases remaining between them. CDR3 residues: CASRREPSGLPGNTIYF. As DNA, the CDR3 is TGCGCCAGCAGACGTGAACCTTCCGGACTTCCCGGAAACACCATATATTTT.

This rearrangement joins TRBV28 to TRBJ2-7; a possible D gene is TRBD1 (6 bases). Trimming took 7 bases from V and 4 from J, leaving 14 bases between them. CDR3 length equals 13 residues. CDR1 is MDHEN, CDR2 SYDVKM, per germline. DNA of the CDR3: TGTGCCAGCAAAACCGGGACACTGTACGAGCAGTACTTC. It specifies CASKTGTLYEQYF.

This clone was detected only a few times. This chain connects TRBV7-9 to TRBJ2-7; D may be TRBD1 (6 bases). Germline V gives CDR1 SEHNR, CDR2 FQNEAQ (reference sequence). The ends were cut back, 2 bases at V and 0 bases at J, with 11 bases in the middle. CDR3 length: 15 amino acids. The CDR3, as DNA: TGTGCCAGCAGCTTACGCAGGGGCCTCTCCTACGAGCAGTACTTC. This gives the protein CASSLRRGLSYEQYF.

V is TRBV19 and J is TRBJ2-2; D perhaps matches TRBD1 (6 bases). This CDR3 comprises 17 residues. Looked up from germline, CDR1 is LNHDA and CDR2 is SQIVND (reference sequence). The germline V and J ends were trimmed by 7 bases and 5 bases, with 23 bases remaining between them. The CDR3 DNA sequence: TGTGCCAGTACCCCCCCCCACACAGGGTCGTGGACCGGGGAGCTGTTTTTT. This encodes CASTPPHTGSWTGELFF.

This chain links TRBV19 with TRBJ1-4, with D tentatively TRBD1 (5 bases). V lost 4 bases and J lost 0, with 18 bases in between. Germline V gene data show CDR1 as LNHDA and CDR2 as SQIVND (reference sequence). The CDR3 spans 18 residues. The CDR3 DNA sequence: TGTGCCAGTAGTAGAAGGGGCGGATTGGCCTCAACTAATGAAAAACTGTTTTTT. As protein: CASSRRGGLASTNEKLFF. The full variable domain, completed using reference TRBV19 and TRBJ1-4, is DGGITQSPKYLFRKEGQNVTLSCEQNLNHDAMYWYRQDPGQGLRLIYYSQIVNDFQKGDIAEGYSVSREKKESFPLTVTSAQKNPTAFYLCASSRRGGLASTNEKLFFGSGTQLSVL.

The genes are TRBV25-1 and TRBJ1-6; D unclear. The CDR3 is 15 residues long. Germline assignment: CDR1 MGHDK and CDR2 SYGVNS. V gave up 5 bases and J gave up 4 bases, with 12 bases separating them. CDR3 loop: CASSPPRNYNSPLHF. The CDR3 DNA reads TGTGCCAGCAGTCCCCCCCGTAATTATAATTCACCCCTCCACTTT.

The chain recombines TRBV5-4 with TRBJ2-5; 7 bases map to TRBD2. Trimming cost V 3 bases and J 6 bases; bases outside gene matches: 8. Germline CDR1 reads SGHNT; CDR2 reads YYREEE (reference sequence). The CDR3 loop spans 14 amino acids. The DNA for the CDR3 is TGTGCCAGCAGCTCGGCGGGAGTTGTACAGACCCAGTACTTC. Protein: CASSSAGVVQTQYF. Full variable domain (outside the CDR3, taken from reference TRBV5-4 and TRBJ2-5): ETGVTQSPTHLIKTRGQQVTLRCSSQSGHNTVSWYQQALGQGPQFIFQYYREEENGRGNFPPRFSGLQFPNYSSELNVNALELDDSALYLCASSSAGVVQTQYFGPGTRLLVL.

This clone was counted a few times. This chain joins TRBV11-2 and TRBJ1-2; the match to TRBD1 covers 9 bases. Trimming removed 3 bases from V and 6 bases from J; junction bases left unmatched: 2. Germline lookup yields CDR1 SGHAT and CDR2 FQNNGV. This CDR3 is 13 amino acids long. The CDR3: CASSFRDRDGYTF. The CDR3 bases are TGTGCCAGCAGCTTTCGGGACAGGGATGGCTACACCTTC.

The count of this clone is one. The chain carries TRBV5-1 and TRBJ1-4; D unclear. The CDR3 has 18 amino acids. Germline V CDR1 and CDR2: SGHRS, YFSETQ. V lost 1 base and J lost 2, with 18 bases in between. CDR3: CASSLRRVEVLTNEKLFF. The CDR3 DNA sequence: TGCGCCAGCAGCTTGCGCAGAGTCGAGGTCTTGACTAATGAAAAACTGTTTTTT.

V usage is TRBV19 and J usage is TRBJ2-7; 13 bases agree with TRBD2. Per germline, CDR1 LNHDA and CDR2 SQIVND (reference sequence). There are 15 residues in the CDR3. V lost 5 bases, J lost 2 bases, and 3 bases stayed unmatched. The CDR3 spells CASSVGTSGAYEQYF. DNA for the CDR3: TGTGCCAGTAGTGTTGGGACTAGCGGGGCCTACGAGCAGTACTTC. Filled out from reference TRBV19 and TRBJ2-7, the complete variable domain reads DGGITQSPKYLFRKEGQNVTLSCEQNLNHDAMYWYRQDPGQGLRLIYYSQIVNDFQKGDIAEGYSVSREKKESFPLTVTSAQKNPTAFYLCASSVGTSGAYEQYFGPGTRLTVT.

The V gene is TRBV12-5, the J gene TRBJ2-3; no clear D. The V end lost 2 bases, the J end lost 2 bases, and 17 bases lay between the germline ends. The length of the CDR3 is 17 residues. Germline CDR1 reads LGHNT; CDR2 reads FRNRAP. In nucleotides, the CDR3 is TGTGCTAGTGGTTTGCTCCCCCAGAACTTGGCCACAGATACGCAGTATTTT. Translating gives CASGLLPQNLATDTQYF.

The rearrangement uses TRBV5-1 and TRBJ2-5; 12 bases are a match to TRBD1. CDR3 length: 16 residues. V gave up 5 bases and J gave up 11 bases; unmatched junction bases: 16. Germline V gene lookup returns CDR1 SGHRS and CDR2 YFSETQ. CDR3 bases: TGCGCCAGCAGGGCCGACGCCGGGACAGGGGGCCTTGAGCAGTACTTC. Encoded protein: CASRADAGTGGLEQYF.

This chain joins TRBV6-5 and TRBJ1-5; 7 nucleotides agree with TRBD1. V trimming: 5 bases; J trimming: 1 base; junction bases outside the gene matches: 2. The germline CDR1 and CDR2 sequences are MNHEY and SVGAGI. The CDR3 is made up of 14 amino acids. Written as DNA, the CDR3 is TGTGCCAGCAGTACAGGGGAAAGCAATCAGCCCCAGCATTTT. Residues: CASSTGESNQPQHF.

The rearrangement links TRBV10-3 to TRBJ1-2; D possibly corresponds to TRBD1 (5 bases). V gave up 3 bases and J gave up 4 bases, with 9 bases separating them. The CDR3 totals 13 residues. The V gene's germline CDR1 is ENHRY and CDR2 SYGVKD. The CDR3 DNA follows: TGTGCCATCAGTGATGAGGGGCTCTATGGCTACACCTTC. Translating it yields CAISDEGLYGYTF.

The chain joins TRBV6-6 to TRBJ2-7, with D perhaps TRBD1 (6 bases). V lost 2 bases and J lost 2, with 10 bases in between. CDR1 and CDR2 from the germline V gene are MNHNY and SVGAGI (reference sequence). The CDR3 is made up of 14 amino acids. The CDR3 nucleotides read TGTGCCAGCAGTTACCTGCAGGGGACCTACGAGCAGTACTTC. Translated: CASSYLQGTYEQYF.

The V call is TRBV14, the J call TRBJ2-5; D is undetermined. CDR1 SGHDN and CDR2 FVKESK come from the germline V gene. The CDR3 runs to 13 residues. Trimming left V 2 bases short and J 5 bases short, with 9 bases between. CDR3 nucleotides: TGTGCCAGCAGCCAATGGGGATACGAGACCCAGTACTTC. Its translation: CASSQWGYETQYF.